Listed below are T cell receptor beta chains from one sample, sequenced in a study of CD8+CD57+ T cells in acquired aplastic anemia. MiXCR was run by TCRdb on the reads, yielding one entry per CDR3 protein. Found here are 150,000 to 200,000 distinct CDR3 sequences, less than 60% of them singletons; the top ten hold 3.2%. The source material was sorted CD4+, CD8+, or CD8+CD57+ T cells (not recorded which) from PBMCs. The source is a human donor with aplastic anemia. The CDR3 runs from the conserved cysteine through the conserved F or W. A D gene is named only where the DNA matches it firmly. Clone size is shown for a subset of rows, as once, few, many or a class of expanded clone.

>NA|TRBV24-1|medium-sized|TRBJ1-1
TGTGCCACCAGTGATGGATGGAAAGCTTTCTTT
CATSDGWKAFF
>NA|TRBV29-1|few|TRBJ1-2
TGCAGCGCGATTTCGGCGGTGGACCAGGGGAGTGGCTACACCTTC
CSAISAVDQGSGYTF
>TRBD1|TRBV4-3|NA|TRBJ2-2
TGCGCCAGCAGACCCCCGGGACAGGGCAACACCGGGGAGCTGTTTTTT
CASRPPGQGNTGELFF
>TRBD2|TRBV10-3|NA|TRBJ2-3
TGTGCCATCAGTGATTCCGGACTAGCGGGGAGCACAGATACGCAGTATTTT
CAISDSGLAGSTDTQYF
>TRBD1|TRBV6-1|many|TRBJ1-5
TGTGCCAGCGGAGGACAGGGGAACAATCAGCCCCAGCATTTT
CASGGQGNNQPQHF
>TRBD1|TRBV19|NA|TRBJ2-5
TGTGCCAGTAGTAGAGGGACAGGGGGCGCCGAGACCCAGTACTTC
CASSRGTGGAETQYF
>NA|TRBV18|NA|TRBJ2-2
TGTGCCAGCTCATCACCCGGCCAAATCTCCGGGGAGCTGTTTTTT
CASSSPGQISGELFF
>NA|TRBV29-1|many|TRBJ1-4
TGCAGCGTTTCCGATGCGGTAGCAACTAATGAAAAACTGTTTTTT
CSVSDAVATNEKLFF
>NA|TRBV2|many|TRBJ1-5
TGTGCCAGCAGGGATGGACAGCTTAGCAATCAGCCCCAGCATTTT
CASRDGQLSNQPQHF
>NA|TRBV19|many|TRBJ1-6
TGTGCCAGTAATGAACACCTGGGGGGGAAAGGTTCACCCCTCCACTTT
CASNEHLGGKGSPLHF
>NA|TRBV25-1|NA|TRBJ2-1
TGTGCCAGCAGACTAACCCAAACCGGGAGATCCTACAATGAGCAGTTCTTC
CASRLTQTGRSYNEQFF
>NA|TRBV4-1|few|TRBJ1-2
TGCGCCAGCAGTCATGAACAGGGTTATGGCTACACCTTC
CASSHEQGYGYTF
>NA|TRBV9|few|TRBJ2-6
TGTGCCAGCAGCGGCCCAGAGACAGGTCCTACCATTAGCTCTGGGGCCAACGTCCTGACTTTC
CASSGPETGPTISSGANVLTF
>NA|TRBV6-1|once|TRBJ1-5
TGTGCCAGCGAGAGGGATAGCAATCAGCCCCAGCAATTT
CASERDSNQPQQF
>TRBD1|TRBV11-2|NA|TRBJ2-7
TGTGCCAGCAGCACCGGGACAGACGAGCAGTACTTC
CASSTGTDEQYF
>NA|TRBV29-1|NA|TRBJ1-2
TGCAGCGTTGGGGAGTTCCCGCGGGGCTACACCTTC
CSVGEFPRGYTF
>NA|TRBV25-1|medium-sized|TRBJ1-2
TGTGCCAGCAGTGAAGGGAGCCCCTCGGGCTACACCTTC
CASSEGSPSGYTF
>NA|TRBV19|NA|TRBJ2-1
TGTGCCAGTAGTATAGTAGGGAAGCTTTACAATGAGCAGTTCTTC
CASSIVGKLYNEQFF
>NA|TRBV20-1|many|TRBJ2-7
TGCAGTGCCAATATCCGGTACGGGGGCTACGAGCAGTACTTC
CSANIRYGGYEQYF
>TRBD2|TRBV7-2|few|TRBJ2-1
TGTGCCAGCAGGAGTCGCGGGAGCCATGAGCAGTTCTTC
CASRSRGSHEQFF
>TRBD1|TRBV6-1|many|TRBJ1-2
TGTGCCAGCAGTGAACAGGGGGTTAACTATGGCTACACCTTC
CASSEQGVNYGYTF
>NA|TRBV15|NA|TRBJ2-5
TGTGCCACCAGCAGAGGAGGGTTTGAGACCCAGTACTTC
CATSRGGFETQYF